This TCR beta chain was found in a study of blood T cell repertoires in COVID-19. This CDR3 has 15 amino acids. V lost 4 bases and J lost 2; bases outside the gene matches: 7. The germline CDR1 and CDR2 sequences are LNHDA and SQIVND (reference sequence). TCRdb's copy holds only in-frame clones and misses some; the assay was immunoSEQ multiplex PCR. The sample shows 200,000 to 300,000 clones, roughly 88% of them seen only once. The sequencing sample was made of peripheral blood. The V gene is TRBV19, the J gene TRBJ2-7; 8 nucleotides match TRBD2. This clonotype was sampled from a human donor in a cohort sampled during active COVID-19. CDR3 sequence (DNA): TGTGCCAGTAGTAATAGCGGGGATACTGCCTACGAGCAGTACTTC. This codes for CASSNSGDTAYEQYF. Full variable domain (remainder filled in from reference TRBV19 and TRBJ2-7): DGGITQSPKYLFRKEGQNVTLSCEQNLNHDAMYWYRQDPGQGLRLIYYSQIVNDFQKGDIAEGYSVSREKKESFPLTVTSAQKNPTAFYLCASSNSGDTAYEQYFGPGTRLTVT.